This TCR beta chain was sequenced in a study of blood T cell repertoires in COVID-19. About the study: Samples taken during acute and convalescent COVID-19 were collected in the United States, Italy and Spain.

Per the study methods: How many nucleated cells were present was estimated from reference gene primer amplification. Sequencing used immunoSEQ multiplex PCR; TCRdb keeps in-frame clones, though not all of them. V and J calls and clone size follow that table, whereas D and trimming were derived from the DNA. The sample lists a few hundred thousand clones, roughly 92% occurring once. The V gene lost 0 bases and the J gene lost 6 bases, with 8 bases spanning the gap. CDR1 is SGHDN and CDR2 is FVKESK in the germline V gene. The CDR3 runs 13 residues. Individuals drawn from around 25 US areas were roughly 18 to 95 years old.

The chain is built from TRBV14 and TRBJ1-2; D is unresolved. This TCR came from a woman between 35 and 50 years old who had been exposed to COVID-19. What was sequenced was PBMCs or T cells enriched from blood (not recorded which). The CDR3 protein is CASSQDFQNGYTF. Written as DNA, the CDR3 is TGTGCCAGCAGCCAAGATTTTCAGAATGGCTACACCTTC. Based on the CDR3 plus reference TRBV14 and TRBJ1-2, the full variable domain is EAGVTQFPSHSVIEKGQTVTLRCDPISGHDNLYWYRRVMGKEIKFLLHFVKESKQDESGMPNNRFLAERTGGTYSTLKVQPAELEDSGVYFCASSQDFQNGYTFGSGTRLTVV.